This record looks at one T cell receptor (beta chain) sequence and its context. By how much of the sample it makes up, this clone is medium-sized (0.01 to 0.1%). Its antigen is currently not known. There are no base qualities to consult, and no much larger clone falls within one base. The entry originates in a study of OX40 agonist ivuxolimab in advanced cancers. Turning to the overall study: Ivuxolimab was a fully human IgG2 agonistic monoclonal antibody targeting the costimulatory receptor OX40 (CD134). Partial responses were achieved by three dose-escalation patients, of whom one had hepatocellular carcinoma and two had cutaneous melanoma. Peripheral TCRbeta sequencing was intended to test whether TCR sequence diversity was altered and clonal T-cell expansion was caused by ivuxolimab. Intravenous ivuxolimab was administered to patients every 2 weeks at six dose levels: 0.01, 0.1, 0.3, 1.5, 3 and 10 mg/kg. A male proportion of about 79% and a mean age of approximately 60 years, ranging from 23 to 79, were recorded for the dose-escalation cohort. Of the approximately 50 dose-escalation patients, hepatocellular carcinoma was present in around 20, melanoma in about 15, renal cell carcinoma in 9 and head and neck cancer in 9. The paper describes the monotherapy dose-escalation part (N of about 50 patients) of the phase I trial of ivuxolimab. Patients were allowed to have had prior anti-PD-1, anti-PD-L1 or anti-CTLA-4 therapy, and 40% of the dose-escalation patients had previously received checkpoint inhibitors.

Study-wide findings and limitations: Partial responders in the 0.1-3.0 mg/kg groups had among the lowest normalized peripheral clonal expansion, especially among CD8+ T cells. Low levels of normalized T-cell clonal expansion were also seen in some patients who did not respond. At doses from 0.1 to 3.0 mg/kg, clonal expansion was seen in both CD4+ and CD8+ blood T cells between baseline and week 6. On average, CD8+ T cells showed more expanded clones than CD4+ T cells after ivuxolimab. The antigen specificity of the peripheral T cells that underwent clonal expansion was not determined.

Patients with a history of autoimmune disease or receiving systemic immunosuppression were excluded from the trial. Peripheral blood for TCR sequencing was collected from all dose cohorts at baseline, on cycle 4 day 1, and on cycle 7 day 1. Samples came from an open-label, multicenter, first-in-human phase I dose-escalation trial of ivuxolimab. Adults with locally advanced or metastatic head and neck squamous cell, hepatocellular, melanoma or renal cell carcinoma were enrolled in the trial. Before TCR sequencing, CD4+ T cells and CD8+ T cells were sorted from peripheral blood as separate populations. Genomic DNA was isolated from the sorted cells so that the TCRbeta CDR3 region could be sequenced. The immunoSEQ Assay was used for sequencing of TCRbeta CDR3 regions. This immuneACCESS table, as held by TCRdb, lists in-frame sequences with V and J called but not all clones. Of the missing ones, under half trace to an unresolved V gene in checked studies; the others have no known cause. For this sample there are roughly 50,000 clones; nearly 80% appear just once. The ten biggest clones cover roughly 4.5% of the sample.

Sequenced here: CD4+ or CD8+ T cells sorted from blood, sampled in a trial of the OX40 agonist ivuxolimab. The sequence was obtained from an adult with an advanced solid tumor such as melanoma, head and neck, liver or kidney cancer.

CDR3 reads: CASSDHSFNQPQHF. Here is the DNA: TGTGCCAGTAGTGATCACAGCTTTAATCAGCCCCAGCATTTT. This receptor chain uses TRBV19 and TRBJ1-5; no confident D gene assignment can be made. There are 14 amino acids in the CDR3, from cysteine to phenylalanine inclusive. This entry keeps only the CDR3 DNA: 42 bases, framed from base 1. As encoded in the germline V gene (reference sequence), CDR1 is LNHDA while CDR2 is SQIVND. V is cut by 5 bases and J by 4 bases, and the space between the germline ends is 12 bases. With the rest looked up from the reference TRBV19 and TRBJ1-5 genes rather than sequenced, the full variable domain is DGGITQSPKYLFRKEGQNVTLSCEQNLNHDAMYWYRQDPGQGLRLIYYSQIVNDFQKGDIAEGYSVSREKKESFPLTVTSAQKNPTAFYLCASSDHSFNQPQHFGDGTRLSIL.